One and the same sample provided the 20 T cell receptor beta chains below, sequenced in a study of T-cell memory formation after mild COVID-19 (dated by TCRdb to about 2021). The library was produced with 5' RACE. TCRdb lists the instrument as Illumina NovaSeq 6000. TCRdb cleaned the public reads at Q25 with fastp, built clones with MiXCR and kept in-frame beta chains. One record per CDR3 amino acid sequence lists the most common genes and DNA. Within this sample are approximately 350,000 distinct CDR3 sequences, with roughly 13% of them counted one time only. The ten largest make up 20% to 25% of the sample. Specimen: PBMCs or a T cell subset sorted from them (not recorded which). These receptors came from a man between 18 and 35 years old who had mild COVID-19 (a few samples of this study predate the infection). The sample titles of this study are shuffled in the database, so cell type and time point are left out; the donor was told from shared clones.

The table lists this clonotype with a few counts. This sequence joins TRBV12-3 or TRBV12-4 and TRBJ2-7; D is perhaps TRBD1 (6 bases). V lost 2 bases and J lost 2, with 10 bases in between. The CDR3 runs 14 residues. CDR3 protein: CASSLNRAAYEQYF. CDR3 bases: TGTGCCAGCAGTTTAAACAGGGCGGCCTACGAGCAGTACTTC.

J is TRBJ2-2 and V is TRBV6-5; D is unclear. V was clipped by 6 bases and J by 5 bases, with 10 bases between them. The CDR3 is 13 amino acids. Germline lookup yields CDR1 MNHEY and CDR2 SVGAGI. Here the CDR3 DNA reads TGTGCCAGCAGCCTCTTATTAACCGGGGAGCTGTTTTTT. The encoded protein is CASSLLLTGELFF.

The chain links TRBV18 to TRBJ1-1; TRBD1 is a possible D gene (6 bases). Trimming removed 5 bases at V and 8 bases at J, with 12 bases between. CDR3 length: 12 residues. From germline, CDR1 is KGHSH and CDR2 LQKENI. The CDR3 here is CASSMGAEEAFF. CDR3 coding DNA: TGTGCCAGCTCAATGGGGGCCGAAGAAGCTTTCTTT.

The V call is TRBV12-3 or TRBV12-4, the J call TRBJ2-5; 8 bases are shared with TRBD2. V trimming: 1 base; J trimming: 8 bases; junction bases outside the gene matches: 6. The length of the CDR3 is 14 residues. The CDR3 region is CASSLERGGGTQYF. The CDR3 DNA reads as TGTGCCAGCAGTTTAGAACGGGGGGGAGGAACCCAGTACTTC.

This clonotype was seen a few times. The CDR3 DNA follows: TGCAGTGCCCCACTAGCTCAAAGGGATACGCAGTATTTT. Protein: CSAPLAQRDTQYF. The chain uses TRBV20-1 and TRBJ2-3; D is perhaps TRBD2 (6 bases). CDR1 and CDR2 (germline): DFQATT, SNEGSKA (reference sequence). This CDR3 region has 13 residues. Trimming left V 6 bases short and J 6 bases short, with 16 bases between.

This clonotype was counted a few times. One end of the junction does not line up with germline, which may come from a read error. The V call is TRBV7-9, the J call TRBJ2-7; the D is unclear. CDR1 is SEHNR and CDR2 is FQNEAQ in the germline V gene (reference sequence). The CDR3 has 12 residues. CDR3 in DNA: TGTGCCAGCAGATTAGGACCCTACGAGCAGTACTTC. It specifies CASRLGPYEQYF. The complete variable domain, with remaining parts taken from reference TRBV7-9 and TRBJ2-7, reads DTGVSQNPRHKITKRGQNVTFRCDPISEHNRLYWYRQTLGQGPEFLTYFQNEAQLEKSRLLSDRFSAERPKGSFSTLEIQRTEQGDSAMYLCASRLGPYEQYFGPGTRLTVT.

This clonotype was seen only a few times. The CDR3 nucleotides read TGTGCCAGCAGCTTAAGGCGGGGGCTGGGGGAGCAGTACTTC. Translating gives CASSLRRGLGEQYF. The J gene is TRBJ2-7, the V gene TRBV7-2; TRBD2 might be the D (7 bases). V shed 2 bases and J shed 7 bases, with 15 bases lying between them. This CDR3 is built from 14 residues. Germline assignment: CDR1 SGHTA and CDR2 FQGNSA.

This clonotype was counted only a few times. The rearrangement links TRBV12-3 or TRBV12-4 to TRBJ1-1, with D unclear. Trimming removed 2 bases at V and 6 bases at J, with 7 bases between. The CDR3 contains 12 residues. The CDR3 is CASSLPRSEAFF. DNA of the CDR3: TGTGCCAGCAGTTTACCTCGGTCTGAAGCTTTCTTT.

This chain joins TRBV4-3 and TRBJ1-1, with D perhaps TRBD1 (5 bases). The CDR3 runs 16 residues. The V end was cut by 2 bases, the J end by 2 bases, with 15 bases between. Germline assignment: CDR1 LGHNA and CDR2 YSLEER. CDR3 in amino acids: CASSQSPDSSNTEAFF. DNA of the CDR3: TGCGCCAGCAGCCAAAGTCCCGACAGTTCCAACACTGAAGCTTTCTTT.

The table lists this clonotype with a few counts. The chain links TRBV4-3 to TRBJ2-3; D unresolved. Germline-derived CDR1 and CDR2 are LGHNA and YSLEER. Trimming took off 0 bases at V and 2 bases at J, with 6 bases between the two ends. The CDR3 extends over 14 amino acids. The CDR3 nucleotides read TGCGCCAGCAGCCAAGAGATCTACACAGATACGCAGTATTTT. This sequence encodes CASSQEIYTDTQYF.

This clonotype turned up a few times. J is TRBJ2-3 and V is TRBV7-9; 7 nucleotides match TRBD1. This CDR3 is 15 amino acids long. V lost 6 bases and J lost 2; bases outside the gene matches: 8. CDR1 and CDR2 (germline): SEHNR, FQNEAQ (reference sequence). In DNA form, the CDR3 reads TGTGCCAGCAGTTCCCGGGACAGACACACAGATACGCAGTATTTT. Its translation: CASSSRDRHTDTQYF.

This clonotype has a count of ten or more. The chain uses TRBV7-9 and TRBJ2-1; no clear D. V lost 5 bases to trimming and J lost 3 bases, with 17 bases between them. Germline V gives CDR1 SEHNR, CDR2 FQNEAQ (reference sequence). CDR3 length equals 16 residues. For the CDR3, the DNA is TGTGCCAGCAGCCACCGATCGGCTAACTACTACAATGAGCAGTTCTTC. It specifies CASSHRSANYYNEQFF.

The count of this clonotype is one. This rearrangement joins TRBV5-5 to TRBJ1-6, with TRBD1 matching over 12 bases. This CDR3 spans 16 amino acids. The germline V gene has CDR1 SGHKS and CDR2 YYEKEE (reference sequence). Germline trimming cut 4 bases from V and 9 bases from J; bases unmatched to any gene: 8. CDR3 loop: CASSTPGTGGLSPLHF. In DNA form, the CDR3 reads TGTGCCAGCAGCACCCCCGGGACAGGGGGCCTTTCACCCCTCCACTTT. The complete variable domain, with remaining parts taken from reference TRBV5-5 and TRBJ1-6, reads DAGVTQSPTHLIKTRGQQVTLRCSPISGHKSVSWYQQVLGQGPQFIFQYYEKEERGRGNFPDRFSARQFPNYSSELNVNALLLGDSALYLCASSTPGTGGLSPLHFGNGTRLTVT.

This clonotype was found many times. The chain carries TRBV5-1 and TRBJ2-5; possible D gene TRBD1, 5 bases. The V gene's germline CDR1 is SGHRS and CDR2 YFSETQ. Deletions cut 0 bases from V and 4 bases from J, with 13 bases between. The length of the CDR3 is 15 residues. The CDR3 nucleotides are TGCGCCAGCAGCTTGGCGGCTAGAACAGGAGAGACCCAGTACTTC. It codes for CASSLAARTGETQYF.

The chain employs TRBV5-1 and TRBJ2-5, with 7 positions matching TRBD1. CDR3 size: 14 residues. Germline loops: CDR1 SGHRS, CDR2 YFSETQ. V lost 3 bases, J lost 4 bases, and 6 bases stayed unmatched. The CDR3 is CASSSKTGLETQYF. Here the CDR3 DNA reads TGCGCCAGCAGCTCGAAGACAGGGTTAGAGACCCAGTACTTC. Combining the CDR3 with reference TRBV5-1 and TRBJ2-5 gives the whole variable domain KAGVTQTPRYLIKTRGQQVTLSCSPISGHRSVSWYQQTPGQGLQFLFEYFSETQRNKGNFPGRFSGRQFSNSRSEMNVSTLELGDSALYLCASSSKTGLETQYFGPGTRLLVL.

This clonotype turned up a few times. The genes are TRBV14 and TRBJ2-1; maybe TRBD1 (6 bases). The CDR3 has 13 amino acids. Germline V gene data show CDR1 as SGHDN and CDR2 as FVKESK. V gave up 4 bases and J gave up 5 bases, with 9 bases separating them. CDR3 in DNA: TGTGCCAGCAGCCCGGGACATAACAATGAGCAGTTCTTC. This translates into CASSPGHNNEQFF.

The chain joins TRBV20-1 to TRBJ2-3, with 11 bases aligning to TRBD2. The germline CDR1 and CDR2 sequences are DFQATT and SNEGSKA (reference sequence). Trimming cost V 6 bases and J 1 base; bases outside gene matches: 3. This CDR3 is built from 14 residues. CDR3 DNA: TGCAGTGCCCTAGCGGGGGGCGGCACAGATACGCAGTATTTT. Its protein is CSALAGGGTDTQYF.

The CDR3, as DNA: TGTGCCAGCAGGTCTGCTCTTGGGGGAAGCACTGAAGCTTTCTTT. This translates into CASRSALGGSTEAFF. This rearrangement joins TRBV6-6 to TRBJ1-1, with D possibly being TRBD1 (5 bases). V dropped 6 bases and J dropped 4 bases, with 18 bases sitting between them. The germline gives CDR1 MNHNY, CDR2 SVGAGI (reference sequence). The CDR3 length is 15 residues.

The rearrangement links TRBV7-9 to TRBJ2-3, with D possibly being TRBD1 (5 bases). Trimming left V 6 bases short and J 0 bases short, with 10 bases between. The CDR3 extends over 14 amino acids. Germline V gene data show CDR1 as SEHNR and CDR2 as FQNEAQ (reference sequence). The CDR3 reads CASRSGSSTDTQYF. In DNA form, the CDR3 reads TGTGCCAGCAGGTCAGGGTCCAGCACAGATACGCAGTATTTT.

This chain connects TRBV6-2 or TRBV6-3 to TRBJ2-7; TRBD2 matches at 11 bases. Trimming removed 0 bases from V and 0 bases from J; junction bases left unmatched: 4. CDR3 size: 17 residues. Germline CDR1 and CDR2: MNHEY and SVGEGT. Here the CDR3 reads CASSYSGTSGISYEQYV. DNA of the CDR3: TGTGCCAGCAGTTACTCCGGGACTAGCGGTATCTCCTACGAGCAGTACGTC.